The 15 T cell receptor beta chains given below trace back to one sample, sequenced in a study of blood T cell repertoires in COVID-19. Sequencing was performed with immunoSEQ multiplex PCR; in TCRdb, only in-frame clones are kept and a portion is missing. The profile shows fewer than 40,000 clones, around 93% of them singletons. Sample: peripheral blood. The receptors originated from a human donor with active COVID-19. The donor label of this sample is uncertain.

The chain is built from TRBV9 and TRBJ2-2; D perhaps matches TRBD1 (5 bases). Germline loops: CDR1 SGDLS, CDR2 YYNGEE. The CDR3 is 16 residues long. V was pared by 4 bases and J by 4 bases, with 17 bases between. The CDR3 sequence is CASSPRQPPGTGELFF. CDR3 nucleotides: TGTGCCAGCAGCCCCAGACAGCCCCCCGGCACCGGGGAGCTGTTTTTT. Supplemented by reference TRBV9 and TRBJ2-2, the full variable domain reads DSGVTQTPKHLITATGQRVTLRCSPRSGDLSVYWYQQSLDQGLQFLIQYYNGEERAKGNILERFSAQQFPDLHSELNLSSLELGDSALYFCASSPRQPPGTGELFFGEGSRLTVL.

V gene TRBV6-6 combines with J gene TRBJ2-7, with D perhaps matching TRBD2 (6 bases). V gave up 7 bases and J gave up 3 bases, with 19 bases separating them. CDR1 is MNHNY, CDR2 SVGAGI, per germline (reference sequence). The CDR3 length is 15 residues. CDR3 amino acids: CASTREQRIGYEQYF. The CDR3 coding sequence is TGTGCCAGCACGCGGGAACAGCGGATCGGCTACGAGCAGTACTTC.

The V and J genes are TRBV7-2 and TRBJ2-3; 9 positions agree with TRBD2. Trimming removed 1 base from V and 5 bases from J; junction bases left unmatched: 4. This CDR3 has 15 residues. The germline gives CDR1 SGHTA, CDR2 FQGNSA. CDR3 sequence: CASSLGGGGKDTQYF. The CDR3, as DNA: TGTGCCAGCAGCTTAGGCGGGGGGGGCAAAGATACGCAGTATTTT.

As regards this clone: Other DNA variants within this sample encode the same CDR3. The rearrangement joins TRBV6-5 to TRBJ1-2; 8 positions agree with TRBD1. The CDR3 is 13 amino acids. With 5 bases clipped from V and 8 bases from J, the junction kept 7 bases outside the gene matches. From germline, CDR1 is MNHEY and CDR2 SVGAGI. CDR3 nucleotide sequence: TGTGCCAGCAGTATCGACAGGGGACGGGGCTACACCTTC. Translating gives CASSIDRGRGYTF.

The rearrangement joins TRBV20-1 to TRBJ2-3; TRBD2 matches 7 bases. Germline-derived CDR1 and CDR2 are DFQATT and SNEGSKA (reference sequence). The CDR3 runs to 11 residues. V shed 6 bases and J 15 bases; nucleotides not matched to a gene: 12. The CDR3 sequence is CSANPGLPLYF. The CDR3 DNA reads TGCAGTGCAAATCCGGGACTACCCCTCTATTTT.

The chain couples TRBV12-3 or TRBV12-4 to TRBJ1-4, with unresolved D. Trimming cost V 6 bases and J 10 bases, with 12 bases left between them. This CDR3 is 12 amino acids long. CDR3 sequence reads: CASRGSSIKLFF. The DNA of the CDR3 is TGTGCCAGCAGGGGGAGCAGCATAAAACTGTTTTTT.

The rearrangement uses TRBV9 and TRBJ1-2, with D tentatively TRBD1 (5 bases). The CDR3 loop spans 16 amino acids. V lost 4 bases, J lost 2 bases, and 18 bases lay in between. Germline V gene sequence: CDR1 SGDLS, CDR2 YYNGEE. CDR3 coding DNA: TGTGCCAGCAGCCAGGGTCATAAGGTATCCAACTATGGCTACACCTTC. It yields the protein CASSQGHKVSNYGYTF.

This chain links TRBV28 with TRBJ1-6; the match to TRBD1 covers 9 bases. The V and J ends lost 3 bases and 10 bases, in that order; junction bases with no gene match: 4. The CDR3 has 14 residues. Germline-derived CDR1 and CDR2 are MDHEN and SYDVKM. CDR3 in amino acids: CASSLGGQGSPLHF. Here the CDR3 DNA reads TGTGCCAGCAGTTTGGGGGGACAGGGCTCACCCCTCCACTTT.

The chain recombines TRBV9 with TRBJ2-1, with 13 bases lining up with TRBD2. Trimming took 4 bases from V and 8 from J; bases not matched to a gene: 6. Looked up from germline, CDR1 is SGDLS and CDR2 is YYNGEE. The CDR3 length is 15 residues. The CDR3 reads CASSPGLAGRHEQFF. In DNA form, the CDR3 reads TGTGCCAGCAGCCCGGGACTAGCGGGACGTCATGAGCAGTTCTTC. Using reference TRBV9 and TRBJ2-1 for the parts outside the CDR3, the full variable domain is DSGVTQTPKHLITATGQRVTLRCSPRSGDLSVYWYQQSLDQGLQFLIQYYNGEERAKGNILERFSAQQFPDLHSELNLSSLELGDSALYFCASSPGLAGRHEQFFGPGTRLTVL.

The rearrangement joins TRBV5-1 to TRBJ2-1; 8 positions agree with TRBD2. J was trimmed by 4 bases and V by 5 bases; bases with no gene match: 8. The CDR3 is made up of 15 amino acids. Germline V CDR1 and CDR2: SGHRS, YFSETQ. CDR3 in amino acids: CASSLAGPVYNEQFF. In DNA form, the CDR3 reads TGCGCCAGCAGTTTAGCGGGGCCCGTATACAATGAGCAGTTCTTC. The full variable domain, its missing parts supplied by reference TRBV5-1 and TRBJ2-1, is KAGVTQTPRYLIKTRGQQVTLSCSPISGHRSVSWYQQTPGQGLQFLFEYFSETQRNKGNFPGRFSGRQFSNSRSEMNVSTLELGDSALYLCASSLAGPVYNEQFFGPGTRLTVL.

This chain uses TRBV6-5 with TRBJ2-5; D gene ambiguous. V shed 6 bases and J shed 5 bases, with 7 bases lying between them. Germline CDR1 reads MNHEY; CDR2 reads SVGAGI. The CDR3 loop spans 11 amino acids. Written as DNA, the CDR3 is TGTGCCAGCAGCAACGGGGAGACCCAGTACTTC. Its translation: CASSNGETQYF.

This clone came up once. V usage is TRBV5-4 and J usage is TRBJ1-1, with TRBD1 identical over 7 bases. The CDR3 is made up of 16 amino acids. The V gene end was trimmed by 4 bases and the J gene end by 1 base; junction bases not matched to a gene: 10. Looked up from germline, CDR1 is SGHNT and CDR2 is YYREEE (reference sequence). The CDR3 DNA sequence: TGTGCCAGCAGCCCGGGACAGAGGAGGGAGAACACTGAAGCTTTCTTT. Translated: CASSPGQRRENTEAFF.

The chain couples TRBV5-5 to TRBJ2-7; 9 positions match TRBD1. The CDR3 is 14 residues long. The germline V gene encodes CDR1 SGHKS and CDR2 YYEKEE (reference sequence). Trimming at V came to 4 bases and at J to 0 bases, leaving 2 bases not matched to a gene. CDR3 region: CASSPDRGSYEQYF. Here the CDR3 DNA reads TGTGCCAGCAGCCCGGACAGGGGCTCCTACGAGCAGTACTTC.

This chain joins TRBV11-2 and TRBJ2-7; D uncertain. Trimming stripped 10 bases from V and 7 bases from J, with 14 bases between. The CDR3 has 11 amino acids. The V gene's germline CDR1 is SGHAT and CDR2 FQNNGV. In DNA, the CDR3 is TGTGCCACCATGGGTGGGCTGGAGCAGTACTTC. Its translation is CATMGGLEQYF.

The J gene is TRBJ2-7, the V gene TRBV4-3; D perhaps matches TRBD1 (5 bases). The V gene's germline CDR1 is LGHNA and CDR2 YSLEER. The V and J ends lost 0 bases and 6 bases respectively, with 24 bases between them. The CDR3 covers 18 residues. CDR3 coding DNA: TGCGCCAGCAGCCAAGATCTTGGAGAGACAGAAAGAAATGGCGAGCAGTACTTC. As protein: CASSQDLGETERNGEQYF.